This is a list of T cell receptor beta chains from one sample in a study of molecular identifiers for immune sequencing clone quantification. TCRdb ran MiXCR on the PCR reads and lists one entry per CDR3 protein. This table has about 63,000 distinct CDR3 sequences, around a fifth appearing once. Material for sequencing was naive CD8+ T cells from blood, with Jurkat cell RNA spiked in. The receptors stem from a human donor in good health. Some libraries in this study had Jurkat cell RNA spiked in. The CDR3 runs from the conserved cysteine through the conserved F or W. The order of the fields is J gene, V gene, D gene, clone size, CDR3 DNA, CDR3 protein. The D gene is left open where the match is weak. Size is omitted from some rows. Given values are once, few, many or a class for expanded clones.

J: TRBJ2-1
V: TRBV30
D: .
size: many
DNA: TGTGCCTGGAGTGGTGAGAAGGAGCAGTTCTTC
CDR3: CAWSGEKEQFF

J: TRBJ1-1
V: TRBV6-5
D: .
size: many
DNA: TGTGCCAGCAGTTACGGCGTGGAAAACGAAGCTTTCTTT
CDR3: CASSYGVENEAFF

J: TRBJ2-7
V: TRBV11-3
D: .
size: .
DNA: TGTGCCACCTCCGGGGCAGAGTCCTACGAGCAGTACTTC
CDR3: CATSGAESYEQYF

J: TRBJ2-2
V: TRBV7-8
D: TRBD2
size: .
DNA: TGTGCCAGCAGCAATGGACTAGCGGGAGGATCCGACACCGGGGAGCTGTTTTTT
CDR3: CASSNGLAGGSDTGELFF

J: TRBJ2-7
V: TRBV28
D: .
size: .
DNA: TGTGCCAGCAGTTTGGGCAGGGGAGGCGAGCAGTACTTC
CDR3: CASSLGRGGEQYF

J: TRBJ2-7
V: TRBV28
D: TRBD2
size: few
DNA: TGTGCCAGCAGTTTAGCGGGAGGGGCCAACGAGCAGTACTTC
CDR3: CASSLAGGANEQYF

J: TRBJ2-1
V: TRBV3-1
D: .
size: .
DNA: TGTGCCAGCAGCCCCTATCGGTTATCATCGCATGAGCAGTTCTTC
CDR3: CASSPYRLSSHEQFF

J: TRBJ2-2
V: TRBV12-3/TRBV12-4
D: TRBD2
size: .
DNA: TGTGCCAGCAGTTTAATTCGCCTAGCGGTACCGAGCACCGGGGAGCTGTTTTTT
CDR3: CASSLIRLAVPSTGELFF

J: TRBJ2-3
V: TRBV5-1
D: TRBD2
size: many
DNA: TGCGCCAGCAGCTTGGGGATAGCGGGGATCAGGGATACGCAGTATTTT
CDR3: CASSLGIAGIRDTQYF

J: TRBJ1-5
V: TRBV7-9
D: .
size: many
DNA: TGTGCCAGCAGCTTCACTGGTCAGCCCCAGCATTTT
CDR3: CASSFTGQPQHF

J: TRBJ2-7
V: TRBV29-1
D: TRBD2
size: many
DNA: TGCAGCGGGAAGGGACTAGCGGAGTACGAGCAGTACTTC
CDR3: CSGKGLAEYEQYF

J: TRBJ2-7
V: TRBV6-1
D: TRBD2
size: many
DNA: TGTGCCAGCAGTGAAGCATCACGACTAGCACCCTACGAGCAGTACTTC
CDR3: CASSEASRLAPYEQYF

J: TRBJ2-3
V: TRBV6-6
D: .
size: few
DNA: TGTGCCGGCAGTTACTCGAATCTCTCGGGGGATACGCAGTATTTT
CDR3: CAGSYSNLSGDTQYF

J: TRBJ2-7
V: TRBV6-2/TRBV6-3
D: TRBD1
size: many
DNA: TGTGCCAGCAGTTACCTCGGACAGGGATCCTACGAGCAGTACTTC
CDR3: CASSYLGQGSYEQYF

J: TRBJ2-7
V: TRBV27
D: .
size: .
DNA: TGTGCCAGCAGTTTCCGATACGAGCAGTACTTC
CDR3: CASSFRYEQYF

J: TRBJ2-4
V: TRBV7-9
D: TRBD2
size: few
DNA: TGTGCCAGCAGCTTGGGGGGGAGGGCGCCGGCCAAAAACATTCAGTACTTC
CDR3: CASSLGGRAPAKNIQYF

J: TRBJ2-1
V: TRBV15
D: TRBD2
size: few
DNA: TGTGCCACCAGCAGAGCTGGACTAGCGGGACGCAATGAGCAGTTCTTC
CDR3: CATSRAGLAGRNEQFF

J: TRBJ2-1
V: TRBV5-1
D: .
size: .
DNA: TGCGCCAGCAGCTTGTATCAGGGATTGAATGAGCAGTTCTTC
CDR3: CASSLYQGLNEQFF

J: TRBJ2-3
V: TRBV11-2
D: .
size: few
DNA: TGTGCCAGCAGCTTTTCATACGGGAGATTAGCAGATACGCAGTATTTT
CDR3: CASSFSYGRLADTQYF

J: TRBJ2-7
V: TRBV13
D: .
size: many
DNA: TGTGCCAGCAGCTTACCTCCCAGGGAGCAGTACTTC
CDR3: CASSLPPREQYF

J: TRBJ2-2
V: TRBV5-5
D: TRBD1
size: many
DNA: TGTGCCAGCAGCTTGCTCCCCCAACAGGGGGGAACCGGGGAGCTGTTTTTT
CDR3: CASSLLPQQGGTGELFF

J: TRBJ2-2
V: TRBV4-3
D: .
size: many
DNA: TGCGCCAGCAGCCAAGATCTAGGCCAGGGGTCTGAGTTTTCAGACACCGGGGAGCTGTTTTTT
CDR3: CASSQDLGQGSEFSDTGELFF

J: TRBJ2-7
V: TRBV20-1
D: .
size: few
DNA: TGCAGTGCTAGAGATCCTCCCGAGCAGTACTTC
CDR3: CSARDPPEQYF

J: TRBJ2-1
V: TRBV28
D: .
size: few
DNA: TGTGCCAGTTCACCCGGAAGCTATGAGCAGTTCTTC
CDR3: CASSPGSYEQFF

J: TRBJ2-1
V: TRBV30
D: .
size: many
DNA: TGTGCCTGGAGTGTAACCAATGAGCAGTTCTTC
CDR3: CAWSVTNEQFF

J: TRBJ2-7
V: TRBV27
D: TRBD2
size: .
DNA: TGTGCCAGCAGTTTAGGACTAGCGGTTACCTACGAGCAGTACTTC
CDR3: CASSLGLAVTYEQYF

J: TRBJ2-3
V: TRBV7-6
D: .
size: many
DNA: TGTGCCAGCAGCTTAGAATGGGGCACAGATACGCAGTATTTT
CDR3: CASSLEWGTDTQYF

J: TRBJ1-4
V: TRBV7-9
D: .
size: many
DNA: TGTGCCAGCAGCAACGTCGAAACGGGTAGATCGAATGAAAAACTGTTTTTT
CDR3: CASSNVETGRSNEKLFF

J: TRBJ1-1
V: TRBV27
D: .
size: .
DNA: TGTGCCAGCAGCCGCGGTTCAGTGAACACTGAAGCTTTCTTT
CDR3: CASSRGSVNTEAFF

J: TRBJ2-1
V: TRBV25-1
D: .
size: many
DNA: TGTGCCAGCAGTGAAATCGCCGGGTCCTACAATGAGCAGTTCTTC
CDR3: CASSEIAGSYNEQFF

J: TRBJ2-7
V: TRBV19
D: TRBD2
size: many
DNA: TGTGCCAGTACTACTAGCGGGAGCTACGAGCAGTACTTC
CDR3: CASTTSGSYEQYF

J: TRBJ2-5
V: TRBV24-1
D: .
size: many
DNA: TGTGCCACCAGTGATGGACTAAAAGAGACCCAGTACTTC
CDR3: CATSDGLKETQYF

J: TRBJ2-5
V: TRBV20-1
D: .
size: many
DNA: TGCAGTGCTAGAACTCTCGCGTCCGCTACTAAAGAGACCCAGTACTTC
CDR3: CSARTLASATKETQYF

J: TRBJ2-7
V: TRBV25-1
D: .
size: many
DNA: TGTGCCAGCAGAGAATCCGCTCACGAGCAGTACTTC
CDR3: CASRESAHEQYF

J: TRBJ1-2
V: TRBV9
D: TRBD1
size: many
DNA: TGTGCCAGCAGCCCTGGGACAGCGAAGGGCTACACCTTC
CDR3: CASSPGTAKGYTF

J: TRBJ1-1
V: TRBV20-1
D: .
size: many
DNA: TGCAGTGCTAGGGGTTACAGGGAACCGAACACTGAAGCTTTCTTT
CDR3: CSARGYREPNTEAFF

J: TRBJ2-1
V: TRBV9
D: TRBD2
size: .
DNA: TGTGCCAGCAGCGCGGGACTAGCGGGAGGTTCGGGGCAGTTCTTC
CDR3: CASSAGLAGGSGQFF

J: TRBJ1-6
V: TRBV7-9
D: .
size: many
DNA: TGTGCCAGCAGCCCACGAGTAGCTCGGGGATCACCCCTCCACTTT
CDR3: CASSPRVARGSPLHF

J: TRBJ2-1
V: TRBV11-3
D: .
size: .
DNA: TGTGCCAGCAGCTTAGATAGGGACTTCTACAATGAGCAGTTCTTC
CDR3: CASSLDRDFYNEQFF

J: TRBJ2-5
V: TRBV11-2
D: TRBD1
size: few
DNA: TGTGCCAGCAGCTTACCTACCGGACAGGGGGCTGTTGAGACCCAGTACTTC
CDR3: CASSLPTGQGAVETQYF

J: TRBJ2-7
V: TRBV4-3
D: .
size: many
DNA: TGCGCCAGCAGCCAAGATTGGCCGGGGGCCTACGAGCAGTACTTC
CDR3: CASSQDWPGAYEQYF

J: TRBJ2-7
V: TRBV6-1
D: TRBD1
size: few
DNA: TGTGCCAGCAGCGACAGGGGGACCTACGAGCAGTACTTC
CDR3: CASSDRGTYEQYF

J: TRBJ2-2
V: TRBV25-1
D: TRBD1
size: many
DNA: TGTGCCAGCAGTCTAACTCACAGGGGCGCCGGGGAGCTGTTTTTT
CDR3: CASSLTHRGAGELFF

J: TRBJ2-1
V: TRBV4-1
D: .
size: many
DNA: TGCGCCAGCAGCCAAGAACCTGGAGGGTCCAACGGTTTTTATCCGTTCTTC
CDR3: CASSQEPGGSNGFYPFF

J: TRBJ1-2
V: TRBV13
D: TRBD1
size: many
DNA: TGTGCCAGCAGCTTGGACAGGGTTATAGTAGGCTACACCTTC
CDR3: CASSLDRVIVGYTF

J: TRBJ2-7
V: TRBV11-2
D: TRBD1
size: once
DNA: TGTGCCAGCAGCCCGGGGACAGGGGACGAGCAGTACTTC
CDR3: CASSPGTGDEQYF

J: TRBJ2-1
V: TRBV29-1
D: .
size: .
DNA: TGCAGCGTTGAAGATCCTGGCAATGAGCAGTTCTTC
CDR3: CSVEDPGNEQFF

J: TRBJ2-4
V: TRBV19
D: .
size: many
DNA: TGTGCCAGTACCCCCTTCGTGGGGCGGCTTGGTGGCAAAAACATTCAGTACTTC
CDR3: CASTPFVGRLGGKNIQYF

J: TRBJ2-1
V: TRBV29-1
D: TRBD1
size: .
DNA: TGCAGCGTTGAAGGCTCAGACAGGGGAGGCAATGAGCAGTTCTTC
CDR3: CSVEGSDRGGNEQFF

J: TRBJ2-2
V: TRBV30
D: .
size: many
DNA: TGTGCCTGGAACTGGGGAGTCGGCACCGGGGAGCTGTTTTTT
CDR3: CAWNWGVGTGELFF

J: TRBJ2-1
V: TRBV9
D: .
size: many
DNA: TGTGCCAGCAGCCTTATTATTGGTGAGCAGTTCTTC
CDR3: CASSLIIGEQFF

J: TRBJ1-4
V: TRBV24-1
D: .
size: .
DNA: TGTGTCACCAGTGACAACGACCCGAGGGTAGAAGGTGAAAAACTGTTTTTT
CDR3: CVTSDNDPRVEGEKLFF

J: TRBJ2-6
V: TRBV3-1
D: .
size: many
DNA: TGTGCCAGCAGCCAAGAGGAGGTGGACCCTGGGGCCAACGTCCTGACTTTC
CDR3: CASSQEEVDPGANVLTF